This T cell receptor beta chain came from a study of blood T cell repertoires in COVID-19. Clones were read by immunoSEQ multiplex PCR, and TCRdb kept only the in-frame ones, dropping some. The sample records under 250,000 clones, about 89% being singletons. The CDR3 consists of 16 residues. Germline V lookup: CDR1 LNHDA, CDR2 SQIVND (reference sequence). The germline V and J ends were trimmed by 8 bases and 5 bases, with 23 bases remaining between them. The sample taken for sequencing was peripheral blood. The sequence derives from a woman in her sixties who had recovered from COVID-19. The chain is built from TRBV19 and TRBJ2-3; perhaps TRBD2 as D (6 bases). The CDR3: CASGKISSGVEDTQYF. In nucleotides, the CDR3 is TGTGCCAGTGGAAAGATTTCATCGGGGGTGGAAGATACGCAGTATTTT.